A single sample is the source of the 22 T cell receptor beta chains below, sequenced in a study of T cells in Graves' hyperthyroidism and ophthalmopathy. The CDR3 regions of TCR beta were amplified from RNA transcripts. A first-round RT-PCR of the TCR CDR3 used the HTBI primer set. TCRdb re-derived calls from the multiplex PCR reads in MiXCR, one entry per CDR3 protein. The table has 350,000 to 450,000 distinct CDR3 sequences, about 15% seen once. The sequenced sample was blood. Receptors were obtained from a woman aged 25-40 years with Graves' hyperthyroidism that later progressed to Graves' ophthalmopathy.

A word on this clonotype: Being one base from a much bigger clone, this may be a read error. V usage is TRBV30 and J usage is TRBJ1-5, with a possible D match to TRBD1 (5 bases). With 6 bases removed from V and 1 base from J, the gap between germline ends came to 13 bases. This CDR3 contains 14 residues. Germline CDR1 GTSNPN, CDR2 SVGIG (reference sequence). The DNA of the CDR3 is TGTGCCTGTCCCGGGGGTTTGAGCAATCAGCCCCAGCATTTT. Its protein is CACPGGLSNQPQHF. The entire variable domain, with the rest obtained from reference TRBV30 and TRBJ1-5, is as follows: SQTIHQWPATLVQPVGSPLSLECTVEGTSNPNLYWYRQAAGRGLQLLFYSVGIGQISSEVPQNLSASRPQDRQFILSSKKLLLSDSGFYLCACPGGLSNQPQHFGDGTRLSIL.

This clonotype was detected many times. CDR3 sequence (DNA): TGTGCCAGCAGCTTCGGGACAGGGGAGACCCAGTACTTC. Translated: CASSFGTGETQYF. The chain is built from TRBV7-9 and TRBJ2-5, with TRBD1 matching 9 bases. Germline V lookup: CDR1 SEHNR, CDR2 FQNEAQ (reference sequence). This CDR3 has 13 residues. Losses at the gene ends were 3 bases for V and 5 bases for J; bases not matched to a gene: 1. Filled out from reference TRBV7-9 and TRBJ2-5, the complete variable domain reads DTGVSQNPRHKITKRGQNVTFRCDPISEHNRLYWYRQTLGQGPEFLTYFQNEAQLEKSRLLSDRFSAERPKGSFSTLEIQRTEQGDSAMYLCASSFGTGETQYFGPGTRLLVL.

The V and J genes are TRBV6-1 and TRBJ2-7, with 13 bases fitting TRBD2. Germline values: CDR1 MNHNS, CDR2 SASEGT. This CDR3 region has 15 residues. With V trimmed by 7 bases and J by 3 bases, 6 bases remained unmatched. CDR3 residues: CASNKGLAGNYEQYF. The CDR3 DNA sequence: TGTGCCAGCAATAAGGGACTAGCGGGGAACTACGAGCAGTACTTC.

This clonotype was observed many times. This chain links TRBV27 with TRBJ2-3; 9 positions agree with TRBD1. Per the germline V gene, CDR1 is MNHEY and CDR2 is SMNVEV (reference sequence). The junction had 13 bases not matched to a gene; V was cut back by 3 bases and J by 3 bases. The CDR3 has 18 residues. The CDR3 nucleotides read TGTGCCAGCAGTTTCAGGTTGGGGACAGGGAAGGAGACAGATACGCAGTATTTT. Amino acids: CASSFRLGTGKETDTQYF.

This clonotype was counted a single time. The CDR3 DNA reads TGTGCCAGCAGCAGGAGCGGGAGCGGAGGGGATGAGCAGTTCTTC. It codes for CASSRSGSGGDEQFF. The chain joins TRBV7-2 to TRBJ2-1; TRBD2 matches at 8 bases. The CDR3 loop spans 15 amino acids. Per the germline V gene, CDR1 is SGHTA and CDR2 is FQGNSA. J was trimmed by 8 bases and V by 5 bases; bases with no gene match: 11.

In regard to this clonotype: Given a much more abundant clone one base away, this may be a read error. The chain carries TRBV27 and TRBJ2-7, with D unresolved. The ends were cut back, 6 bases at V and 0 bases at J, with 9 bases in the middle. The germline V gene has CDR1 MNHEY and CDR2 SMNVEV (reference sequence). The CDR3 totals 13 residues. As DNA, the CDR3 is TGTGCCAGCAGCGATGAAGTCTCCTACGAGCAGTACTTC. Protein sequence: CASSDEVSYEQYF.

The sample holds many counts of this clonotype. This chain links TRBV6-1 with TRBJ2-5; tentatively, D is TRBD2 (6 bases). Per germline, CDR1 MNHNS and CDR2 SASEGT. This CDR3 has 14 amino acids. Trimming removed 2 bases from V and 2 bases from J, with 9 bases in between. CDR3 loop: CASSERLDQETQYF. The DNA of the CDR3 is TGTGCCAGCAGTGAACGACTAGATCAAGAGACCCAGTACTTC.

This clonotype was counted at least ten times. This sequence joins TRBV6-1 and TRBJ1-1, with 8 bases that match TRBD1. The ends lost 3 bases at V and 3 bases at J; junction bases unmatched: 3. Per germline, CDR1 MNHNS and CDR2 SASEGT. The CDR3 loop spans 14 amino acids. CDR3 sequence: CASSDGQGHTEAFF. The CDR3, as DNA: TGTGCCAGCAGTGACGGACAGGGTCACACTGAAGCTTTCTTT.

This clonotype was seen many times. This chain uses TRBV2 with TRBJ2-3, with 11 bases that match TRBD1. The CDR3 spans 14 residues. CDR1 is SNHLY, CDR2 FYNNEI, per germline. The CDR3 coding sequence is TGTGCTGTTTCAGGGACAGGGGGAACAGATACGCAGTATTTT. Amino acids: CAVSGTGGTDTQYF.

Many counts were recorded for this clonotype. The J gene is TRBJ2-6, the V gene TRBV28; perhaps TRBD2 as D (6 bases). Germline-derived CDR1 and CDR2 are MDHEN and SYDVKM. The germline V and J ends were trimmed by 5 bases and 2 bases, with 16 bases remaining between them. There are 17 residues in the CDR3. CDR3 sequence reads: CASSTRGMPPGANVLTF. The CDR3 DNA reads as TGTGCCAGCAGTACCCGGGGGATGCCGCCTGGGGCCAACGTCCTGACTTTC. Full variable domain (rest looked up from reference TRBV28 and TRBJ2-6): DVKVTQSSRYLVKRTGEKVFLECVQDMDHENMFWYRQDPGLGLRLIYFSYDVKMKEKGDIPEGYSVSREKKERFSLILESASTNQTSMYLCASSTRGMPPGANVLTFGAGSRLTVL.

About this clonotype itself: It may be a read error: a sequence one base away is much more abundant. The chain recombines TRBV6-1 with TRBJ2-7, with TRBD2 matching over 10 bases. The CDR3 contains 18 residues. The V gene end was trimmed by 7 bases and the J gene end by 4 bases; junction bases not matched to a gene: 19. The germline V gene encodes CDR1 MNHNS and CDR2 SASEGT. CDR3 residues: CASTPPTSGDLRGYEQYF. CDR3 nucleotides: TGTGCCAGCACCCCCCCTACTAGCGGGGATCTCCGGGGTTACGAGCAGTACTTC.

There are many counts of this clonotype. The chain is built from TRBV7-2 and TRBJ2-5, with a weak D call TRBD2 (6 bases). V lost 2 bases to trimming and J lost 10 bases, with 17 bases between them. The length of the CDR3 is 14 residues. Germline lookup yields CDR1 SGHTA and CDR2 FQGNSA. CDR3 sequence: CASSLLVGRDVQYF. The CDR3 coding sequence is TGTGCCAGCAGCTTATTGGTGGGGCGGGACGTCCAGTACTTC.

This clonotype has a handful of counts. V usage is TRBV10-3 and J usage is TRBJ1-3, with D hard to call. Germline V gene data show CDR1 as ENHRY and CDR2 as SYGVKD. Trimming took off 3 bases at V and 0 bases at J, with 6 bases between the two ends. There are 14 residues in the CDR3. CDR3: CAISEQFSGNTIYF. DNA for the CDR3: TGTGCCATCAGTGAACAGTTCTCTGGAAACACCATATATTTT.

This clonotype was seen many times. The chain recombines TRBV11-3 with TRBJ2-1; D remains unclear. Germline CDR1 SGHNT, CDR2 YENEEA. The V end lost 5 bases, the J end lost 5 bases, and 10 bases lay between the germline ends. This CDR3 has 13 amino acids. The CDR3 region is CASSNSFHNEQFF. The DNA for the CDR3 is TGTGCCAGCAGCAATAGCTTCCACAATGAGCAGTTCTTC.

V and J are TRBV2 and TRBJ2-3; D is possibly TRBD2 (5 bases). Trimming took 6 bases from V and 1 from J, leaving 14 bases between them. Germline V gives CDR1 SNHLY, CDR2 FYNNEI. The CDR3 spans 15 residues. The CDR3 region is CASRRGSGGTDTQYF. The CDR3 DNA reads TGTGCCAGCAGGCGAGGGAGCGGTGGCACAGATACGCAGTATTTT.

The J gene is TRBJ2-1, the V gene TRBV9, with D possibly being TRBD2 (5 bases). Germline-derived CDR1 and CDR2 are SGDLS and YYNGEE. Trimming shortened V by 2 bases and J by 0 bases, and 9 bases separated the two germline ends. CDR3 length: 15 amino acids. This CDR3 is CASSVEASSYNEQFF. CDR3 DNA sequence: TGTGCCAGCAGCGTGGAGGCTAGCTCCTACAATGAGCAGTTCTTC.

This clonotype came up many times. This chain links TRBV10-3 with TRBJ1-2; D remains ambiguous. V was pared by 4 bases and J by 6 bases, with 21 bases between. The CDR3 is 16 residues long. From germline, CDR1 is ENHRY and CDR2 SYGVKD. The CDR3: CAISGRLDQRRDGYTF. CDR3 sequence (DNA): TGTGCCATCAGTGGCCGCTTAGATCAACGGCGAGATGGCTACACCTTC.

This clonotype has a handful of counts. V is TRBV10-1 and J is TRBJ2-3; 7 nucleotides agree with TRBD2. The CDR3 runs 15 residues. Germline V gene lookup returns CDR1 WNHNN and CDR2 SYGVQD (reference sequence). The V segment lost 0 bases and the J segment 2 bases; nucleotides outside the gene matches: 2. CDR3 region: CASSESSGITDTQYF. CDR3 coding DNA: TGCGCCAGCAGTGAGTCGAGCGGGATCACAGATACGCAGTATTTT.

At least ten counts were recorded for this clonotype. The genes are TRBV5-8 and TRBJ1-4; unclear D gene. Trimming stripped 4 bases from V and 3 bases from J, with 19 bases between. This CDR3 spans 17 amino acids. In germline, CDR1 is SGHTS, CDR2 YDEGEE. CDR3 nucleotides: TGTGCCAGCAGCCTACGGGTCCGCATAAGGTCTAATGAAAAACTGTTTTTT. Translated, it gives CASSLRVRIRSNEKLFF.

This chain links TRBV18 with TRBJ2-7; D is possibly TRBD2 (6 bases). The CDR3 spans 13 residues. V lost 3 bases, J lost 2 bases, and 8 bases lay in between. Germline V gene sequence: CDR1 KGHSH, CDR2 LQKENI. CDR3 region: CASSPGEAYEQYV. CDR3 nucleotide sequence: TGTGCCAGCTCACCCGGGGAGGCCTACGAGCAGTACGTC.

This clonotype has ten or more counts. CDR3 region: CASSVAAGNSYEQYF. The CDR3 DNA reads as TGTGCCAGCAGCGTAGCGGCAGGGAACTCCTACGAGCAGTACTTC. The chain combines TRBV9 with TRBJ2-7, with TRBD1 as a possible D gene (5 bases). Germline-derived CDR1 and CDR2 are SGDLS and YYNGEE. CDR3 length equals 15 residues. Trimming pared 0 bases from V and 0 bases from J, leaving 10 bases between.

This clonotype was seen many times. The V call is TRBV20-1, the J call TRBJ2-1; possibly TRBD1 or TRBD2 for D (5 bases each). Between the trimmed V and J ends, which lost 3 bases and 2 bases, there was a span of 8 bases. CDR3 length: 13 residues. The germline gives CDR1 DFQATT, CDR2 SNEGSKA (reference sequence). The CDR3 sequence is CSASGATYNEQFF. CDR3 sequence (DNA): TGCAGTGCTAGCGGGGCCACCTACAATGAGCAGTTCTTC.